Detailed here is one TCR beta chain. Its target antigen remains unknown. No base-level quality is on record; no much larger clone is a single base apart. This sample was taken from a study of cytomegalovirus exposure and HLA in healthy donors (dated by TCRdb to the late 2010s). Some background on the complete study: An earlier analysis of several hundred of the donors reported about 280 Gb of sequence data and approximately 120 million unique TCR beta sequences obtained from 180 million or so T cells. On average, around 200,000 unique TCR beta nucleotide sequences were sequenced per donor among several hundred genotyped donors of the cohort, with roughly 18% of those sequences being non-productive. In the later analysis, no new phenotypic data were used to find candidate immune exposures; instead, reliance was placed on TCR beta sequences and their occurrence across donors. A separate validation cohort of 90 to 150 different subjects was used in addition to the approximately 700-subject first cohort. Class I and class II HLA loci were covered by the typing at four-digit resolution. Roughly 5 DR-DQ haplotypes were handled as single units for association and clustering, since linkage in the cohort was strong. Typing coverage differed by locus: A, B, C, DRB1 and DQB1 were typed in about 620-640 donors, DQA1 in roughly 500, DPA1 in around 610, and DPB1 in 400 to 480. A later analysis re-examined previously published TCR beta repertoires from 500 to 700 donors and added high-resolution HLA genotyping to investigate patterns of TCR occurrence. All discovery cohort repertoires had been generated using a single sequencing platform. High-throughput TCR immunosequencing, statistical association of individual TCRs with disease status, and machine learning were combined to predict cytomegalovirus infection status. About 330 gigabases of sequencing data and approximately 92 million unique TCR sequences made up an early release that covered under 750 HLA-typed donors. The study profiled the T cell repertoires of approximately 700 subjects by immunosequencing and related them to cytomegalovirus serostatus. The study was designed to test whether signatures of past pathogen exposure could be identified by cataloging public T cell receptors. In an earlier analysis of over 550 of the donors, high-throughput TCR beta sequencing was used to judge whether each TCR beta V gene segment behaved as functional or pseudogenic. A later genetic analysis took genome-wide SNP genotypes for about three fifths of the 666 donors and used that subset as a discovery cohort. Alongside the repertoire data, information on donor age, sex, ethnicity and CMV serostatus was compiled. The genetic ancestry cluster associated with self-reported Caucasian donors included around four fifths of the 300 to 450 genotyped donors.

Study-level results and caveats: In a later analysis, 16,951 TCR beta sequences were associated with specific HLA alleles at a false discovery rate of 0.05. Correlated functional status among segregating V segments might be attributable to linkage disequilibrium, but an unknown experimental factor could not be ruled out. The study gave a list of 150 to 200 TCR beta chains associated with cytomegalovirus. An earlier analysis of around 500 of the donors showed that most TCR beta V segments appeared in productive rearrangements either about 87% or about 30% of the time, which broadly matched IMGT annotations. While some public TCRs were present in many individuals, most TCR sequences turned up only very rarely across donors. A later analysis found that TCR association rates varied across HLA loci, with DRB1 alleles showing the most associated TCRs and HLA-C alleles the fewest. Because the 87-base-pair reads could not distinguish some IMGT-functional V segments, including TRBV6-2 and TRBV6-3, those segments were excluded. It was suggested by the authors that the approach could potentially be generalized to other disease states and immunological phenotypes. In a later analysis, HLA-associated TCR beta chains showed more clonal expansion and lower generation probabilities than non-associated chains that were equally common. A further reported finding was that TCR beta sequences accurately predicted the HLA-A and HLA-B alleles for most subjects in the first cohort. A later genetic analysis reported fewer N-insertions in productive TCRs among donors in an Asian-associated ancestry cluster than the roughly 690-donor mean. The presence/absence analyses assumed that sequencing depth was roughly uniform across donors, and that assumption may not be true. Because HLA typing was missing for some donors at each locus, association tests included only the typed subset. A later genetic analysis associated a missense DCLRE1C variant with V-gene and J-gene trimming of TCR beta chains, and an independent cohort replicated the association. In vitro tests confirmed that a few of the cytomegalovirus-associated TCR beta chains recognize cytomegalovirus antigens. Assigning TCR associations to individual alleles was difficult when HLA alleles, especially DR and DQ, strongly co-occurred. A later analysis reported that several top co-occurrence clusters appeared linked to parvovirus B19, influenza, CMV and Epstein-Barr virus. Approximately 16 rarely observed V segments, including chromosome 9 orphons, were excluded from the earlier analysis of several hundred of the donors because counts were too low. Cytomegalovirus status was reported to be diagnosed by the classifier with high specificity and sensitivity in both the original and validation cohorts. In a later analysis, most CMV-associated TCR beta chains were found to appear HLA-restricted, with HLA associations seemingly driven largely by CMV exposure. A cluster of highly shared sequence variants was judged likely to represent a technical artifact of the sequencing pipeline. This cohort had only TCR beta chains sequenced, and the lack of alpha or paired-chain data limited which features could be detected. The only immune exposure information available for the cohort was CMV serostatus.

The CDR3 goes from the cysteine to the phenylalanine over 16 residues. Of all the DNA, just the CDR3 is kept, 48 bases in frame from base 1. Trimming at the junction amounts to 1 base on V and 1 base on J, and the germline ends lie 13 bases apart. As encoded in the germline V gene, CDR1 is SGHTA while CDR2 is FQGNSA. The library was made by the immunoSEQ multiplex PCR assay. The multiplex PCR relied on a mix of 60 forward primers for TCR Vbeta segments and 13 reverse primers for TCR Jbeta segments. The CDR3 region of rearranged TCR beta genes was amplified from genomic DNA with a multiplex PCR assay. On the Illumina HiSeq System, the amplified TCR beta libraries were sequenced as 87-base-pair reads. The study's processing was this. Across the 640 or so repertoires, a later analysis counted 80 million or so unique TCR beta chains, around 10 million of which were shared by at least two donors. A nearest-neighbor algorithm error-corrected the raw reads and collapsed the reads into unique sequences, merging closely related sequences to remove PCR and sequencing errors. Alignment of CDR3 sequences to IMGT reference sequences was used to assign V, D and J gene segments. For a sequence to be retained, at least a six-nucleotide match to both a V gene segment and a J gene segment was required. Rearrangements were classified as productive when the CDR3 lacked stop codons and remained in frame with V and J, and all other rearrangements were classified as non-productive. Following IMGT convention, CDR3 was defined as the stretch from the second conserved V-encoded cysteine up to the conserved J-encoded phenylalanine. The earlier analysis of some 580 of the donors excluded any sequence lacking an unambiguous match to a single V gene segment. An earlier analysis of a few hundred of the donors called V segments functional above 56.7% productive rearrangements and segregating when the between-donor standard deviation exceeded 5%. A statistical classification framework was developed to diagnose cytomegalovirus status using the catalog of TCR beta chain sequences. In a later analysis, TCR nucleotide sequences were compared against IMGT/GENE-DB human TR gene sequences so that V and J genes could be assigned. Using the TCRdist pipeline, a later analysis assigned CDR3 sequences along with most-parsimonious VDJ recombination scenarios. In a later analysis, each TCR beta chain was defined by its CDR3 amino acid sequence together with its V-gene family, and reads lacking a unique V-gene family were excluded. As a way to deal with suspected cross-contamination and a sequencing artifact, a later analysis dropped over 550 nucleotide sequences that were highly shared and had low generation probability. For each public chain, a later analysis derived a clonal expansion index from normalized ranks of inferred template counts within each repertoire. In a later analysis, generation probabilities were computed with a VDJ recombination model fitted to out-of-frame rearrangements, and the resulting probabilities were checked against IGoR. Hypergeometric tests were used in a later analysis to score TCR-TCR, TCR-HLA and TCR-CMV co-occurrence, with a repertoire-size bias correction applied to the TCR pairs. A later analysis estimated false discovery rates by permuting HLA or CMV assignments 20 times. A later analysis grouped co-occurring TCRs with DBSCAN, adding TCRdist sequence similarity when clustering within HLA-allele-positive subsets. Repertoires with fewer than 30,000 or more than 120,000 public chains were left out of co-occurrence clustering, as were a few repertoires with anomalous nucleotide sharing. The clones in this table, taken by TCRdb from immuneACCESS, are in-frame only. Not every clone is retained; where verified, under half of the shortfall comes from an unresolved V gene, and the cause of the rest is unknown. The DNA was the basis for D and trimming; V, J and clone size are from that table. Counted in this sample were 150,000 to 200,000 clones; roughly four fifths of them appeared once. The ten largest clonotypes hold 4.8% of the sample.

In total, just over 650 healthy bone marrow donors made up the cohort. At the time of sampling, all cohort members were nominally healthy, though unrecorded immune exposures were likely present. The donor was CMV seronegative and belonged to the group of 352 seronegative cohort members. A peripheral blood sample was collected from each donor, and TCR beta sequencing was performed on peripheral blood mononuclear cells. The Qiagen DNeasy Blood Extraction Kit was used to extract genomic DNA from the blood cell samples. The rearrangement joined TRBV7-2 to TRBJ2-5, with a weak D call of TRBD1 (5 bases match). Source material: PBMCs. This receptor was taken from a man between 18 and 35 years old in good health and CMV-seronegative. The nucleotides read TGTGCCAGCAGCTTAGGTGGAACAGGCATCCAAGAGACCCAGTACTTC. It specifies CASSLGGTGIQETQYF.